These 27 T cell receptor beta chains originate from one sample sequenced in a study of shared clonotypes between healthy human individuals. Terminally differentiated effector memory CD45RA+ cells were excluded from the naive CD8 cells, which were CD45RO-negative and positively selected for CCR7. Libraries were prepared by immunoSEQ multiplex PCR; TCRdb keeps only in-frame clonotypes and omits some of them. The table shows roughly 650,000 clones, with roughly 96% occurring only once. Sequenced sample: naive CD8+ T cells sorted from blood. All receptors come from a woman in her 30s in good health.

This clone was seen just once. The gene calls are TRBV7-8 and TRBJ1-5; D perhaps matches TRBD1 (5 bases). The V end lost 1 base, the J end lost 7 bases, and 17 bases lay between the germline ends. Germline-derived CDR1 and CDR2 are SGHVS and FQNEAQ. The CDR3 totals 16 residues. This CDR3 is CASSLDPNPGVQPQHF. In DNA form, the CDR3 reads TGTGCCAGCAGCTTAGATCCAAACCCGGGGGTCCAGCCCCAGCATTTT.

J is TRBJ2-7 and V is TRBV5-5, with D unclear. V was pared by 0 bases and J by 2 bases, with 15 bases between. Germline V CDR1 and CDR2: SGHKS, YYEKEE (reference sequence). The CDR3 has 16 amino acids. The CDR3 protein is CASSLGLLLSPYEQYF. CDR3 DNA: TGTGCCAGCAGCTTGGGTTTACTCCTTAGCCCCTACGAGCAGTACTTC. The entire variable domain, with the rest obtained from reference TRBV5-5 and TRBJ2-7, is as follows: DAGVTQSPTHLIKTRGQQVTLRCSPISGHKSVSWYQQVLGQGPQFIFQYYEKEERGRGNFPDRFSARQFPNYSSELNVNALLLGDSALYLCASSLGLLLSPYEQYFGPGTRLTVT.

The chain has TRBV28 and TRBJ2-2; a possible D gene is TRBD2 (7 bases). The germline CDR1 and CDR2 sequences are MDHEN and SYDVKM. The CDR3 length is 18 residues. Trimming took off 5 bases at V and 7 bases at J, with 26 bases between the two ends. CDR3 sequence (DNA): TGTGCCAGCAGTCCCTCGTCATGGGCGGGGGCTCGGGGCGGGGAGCTGTTTTTT. Amino acid sequence: CASSPSSWAGARGGELFF.

This clone was detected only once. The rearrangement joins TRBV6-5 to TRBJ1-2, with a tentative D call TRBD1 (5 bases). The CDR3 spans 12 residues. Germline CDR1 is MNHEY and CDR2 is SVGAGI. Between the trimmed V and J ends, which lost 6 bases and 6 bases, there was a span of 11 bases. For the CDR3, the DNA is TGTGCCAGCAGCGGGGCTAGAGATGGCTACACCTTC. This translates into CASSGARDGYTF.

The chain combines TRBV6-1 with TRBJ1-5; D not resolved. V gave up 3 bases and J gave up 3 bases, with 6 bases separating them. The CDR3 is made up of 13 amino acids. Germline V gives CDR1 MNHNS, CDR2 SASEGT. The CDR3 protein is CASSESHNQPQHF. CDR3 sequence (DNA): TGTGCCAGCAGTGAGTCCCACAATCAGCCCCAGCATTTT.

The genes are TRBV2 and TRBJ2-1, with 10 nucleotides matching TRBD2. V was clipped by 2 bases and J by 4 bases; unmatched bases: 5. CDR3 length: 16 residues. Germline CDR1 SNHLY, CDR2 FYNNEI. In DNA form, the CDR3 reads TGTGCCAGCAGTGAAATACTAGCGGGGCGATACAATGAGCAGTTCTTC. Translating it yields CASSEILAGRYNEQFF.

CDR3 bases: TGTGCCAGCAACCAGCGGGGAAACTCCTACGAGCAGTACTTC. It codes for CASNQRGNSYEQYF. V usage is TRBV5-6 and J usage is TRBJ2-5, with 7 nucleotides matching TRBD2. The J call may be wrong; the DNA end is better matched by TRBJ2-7. Germline-derived CDR1 and CDR2 are SGHDT and YYEEEE. There are 14 residues in the CDR3.

The chain joins TRBV6-1 to TRBJ1-2, with D unresolved. V was pared by 6 bases and J by 2 bases, with 7 bases between. The CDR3 length is 12 residues. Germline loops: CDR1 MNHNS, CDR2 SASEGT. The CDR3 sequence is CASSPRNYGYTF. As DNA, the CDR3 is TGTGCCAGCAGCCCCAGGAACTATGGCTACACCTTC.

This CDR3 reads CASSPGRREDEQFF. The CDR3 coding sequence is TGTGCCAGTAGTCCGGGACGCCGGGAGGATGAGCAGTTCTTC. V gene TRBV19 combines with J gene TRBJ2-1; 7 bases are shared with TRBD2. Unmatched junction bases numbered 9, after V lost 5 bases and J lost 8 bases. Germline values: CDR1 LNHDA, CDR2 SQIVND (reference sequence). The CDR3 sequence is 14 residues long.

The V and J genes are TRBV2 and TRBJ2-7, with 7 bases aligning to TRBD1. J lost 0 bases, V lost 4 bases, and 6 bases had no gene match. Germline assignment: CDR1 SNHLY and CDR2 FYNNEI. The CDR3 sequence is 15 residues long. The CDR3 DNA reads TGTGCCAGCAGTGTGTCGACAGGGCCCTCCTACGAGCAGTACTTC. Its translation: CASSVSTGPSYEQYF.

The rearrangement links TRBV5-6 to TRBJ2-3; TRBD2 agrees at 10 bases. CDR3 length equals 14 residues. Trimming took 1 base from V and 5 from J; bases not matched to a gene: 1. CDR1 and CDR2 from the germline V gene are SGHDT and YYEEEE. CDR3 DNA sequence: TGTGCCAGCAGCTTGCCTAGCGGGAGAGATACGCAGTATTTT. Its protein product is CASSLPSGRDTQYF.

V usage is TRBV28 and J usage is TRBJ1-4; 7 bases match TRBD1. With 6 bases clipped from V and 4 bases from J, the junction kept 8 bases outside the gene matches. The length of the CDR3 is 15 residues. From germline, CDR1 is MDHEN and CDR2 SYDVKM. In DNA, the CDR3 is TGTGCCAGCAGCGCAACTGGGACAGATAATGAAAAACTGTTTTTT. This sequence encodes CASSATGTDNEKLFF.

This clone was recorded once. This rearrangement joins TRBV19 to TRBJ2-1, with unresolved D. The CDR3 sequence is 15 residues long. The germline CDR1 and CDR2 sequences are LNHDA and SQIVND (reference sequence). V was shortened by 0 bases and J by 1 base, with 7 bases between the two germline ends. The CDR3 protein is CASSIDLGSYNEQFF. CDR3 bases: TGTGCCAGTAGTATAGATCTGGGTTCCTACAATGAGCAGTTCTTC.

The chain has TRBV5-1 and TRBJ1-2, with D unclear. The germline V and J ends were trimmed by 3 bases and 5 bases, with 14 bases remaining between them. This CDR3 spans 14 amino acids. Germline values: CDR1 SGHRS, CDR2 YFSETQ. In DNA form, the CDR3 reads TGCGCCAGCAGCTCGCTCCAGAATTCTTATGGCTACACCTTC. Translated: CASSSLQNSYGYTF.

The chain combines TRBV28 with TRBJ2-3, with 11 bases aligning to TRBD2. The V gene end was trimmed by 5 bases and the J gene end by 2 bases; junction bases not matched to a gene: 12. Looked up from germline, CDR1 is MDHEN and CDR2 is SYDVKM. CDR3 length: 18 amino acids. The chain's CDR3 is CASSPPPVAGGLTDTQYF. CDR3 DNA sequence: TGTGCCAGCAGTCCCCCCCCAGTAGCGGGAGGGCTCACAGATACGCAGTATTTT.

The chain joins TRBV5-6 to TRBJ2-7; D is perhaps TRBD1 or TRBD2 (5 bases each). Trimming removed 0 bases at V and 13 bases at J, with 11 bases between. The CDR3 runs 11 residues. CDR1 is SGHDT, CDR2 YYEEEE, per germline. CDR3 in amino acids: CASSLAGTEYF. DNA of the CDR3: TGTGCCAGCAGCTTGGCCGGGACCGAATACTTC.

A few counts support this clone. V is TRBV27 and J is TRBJ1-1; D gene ambiguous. V lost 8 bases and J 5 bases, leaving 9 bases between the germline ends. The CDR3 contains 11 residues. Per the germline V gene, CDR1 is MNHEY and CDR2 is SMNVEV (reference sequence). CDR3: CASLTLTEAFF. CDR3 in DNA: TGTGCCAGCCTAACCTTGACTGAAGCTTTCTTT.

The CDR3 here is CASGWGQGYNYGYTF. For the CDR3, the DNA is TGTGCCAGTGGATGGGGACAGGGGTATAACTATGGCTACACCTTC. The chain links TRBV19 to TRBJ1-2; 10 bases align to TRBD1. V dropped 8 bases and J dropped 1; count of bases not matched to a gene: 7. This CDR3 comprises 15 residues. The germline gives CDR1 LNHDA, CDR2 SQIVND (reference sequence).

The V and J genes are TRBV28 and TRBJ1-3; D perhaps matches TRBD1 (5 bases). Trimming removed 2 bases at V and 0 bases at J, with 5 bases between. The CDR3 is made up of 14 amino acids. Germline-derived CDR1 and CDR2 are MDHEN and SYDVKM. The CDR3 reads CASSLRGSGNTIYF. The DNA of the CDR3 is TGTGCCAGCAGTTTAAGGGGCTCTGGAAACACCATATATTTT.

This clone was counted a single time. This chain connects TRBV2 to TRBJ1-5, with D perhaps matching TRBD1 (5 bases). From germline, CDR1 is SNHLY and CDR2 FYNNEI. Trimming removed 1 base at V and 0 bases at J, with 10 bases between. The CDR3 is made up of 16 amino acids. The CDR3 coding sequence is TGTGCCAGCAGTGAAGGGACACCTTATAGCAATCAGCCCCAGCATTTT. Its protein product is CASSEGTPYSNQPQHF.

The chain links TRBV14 to TRBJ2-1; 12 nucleotides line up with TRBD2. This CDR3 has 19 residues. Trimming at V came to 2 bases and at J to 2 bases, leaving 10 bases not matched to a gene. The germline V gene has CDR1 SGHDN and CDR2 FVKESK. The CDR3 sequence: CASSQRKLAGGPAYNEQFF. As DNA, the CDR3 is TGTGCCAGCAGCCAAAGGAAGCTAGCGGGAGGGCCTGCCTACAATGAGCAGTTCTTC.

V is TRBV28 and J is TRBJ2-1; 10 positions match TRBD2. The V gene's germline CDR1 is MDHEN and CDR2 SYDVKM. Trimming cost V 6 bases and J 6 bases; bases outside gene matches: 14. The CDR3 spans 17 residues. The CDR3 coding sequence is TGTGCCAGCAGCCGCCGACGGATAGCGGGAGGATCCAATGAGCAGTTCTTC. Amino acid sequence: CASSRRRIAGGSNEQFF.

The V gene is TRBV28, the J gene TRBJ2-7; TRBD2 matches 13 bases. The CDR3 extends over 16 amino acids. CDR1 is MDHEN, CDR2 SYDVKM, per germline. J lost 3 bases, V lost 3 bases, and 5 bases had no gene match. CDR3 loop: CASSLRGTSGNYEQYF. CDR3 sequence (DNA): TGTGCCAGCAGTTTGCGCGGGACTAGCGGGAACTACGAGCAGTACTTC. Using reference TRBV28 and TRBJ2-7 for the parts outside the CDR3, the full variable domain is DVKVTQSSRYLVKRTGEKVFLECVQDMDHENMFWYRQDPGLGLRLIYFSYDVKMKEKGDIPEGYSVSREKKERFSLILESASTNQTSMYLCASSLRGTSGNYEQYFGPGTRLTVT.

The chain recombines TRBV27 with TRBJ1-2, with D perhaps TRBD1 (6 bases). The germline V gene encodes CDR1 MNHEY and CDR2 SMNVEV (reference sequence). This CDR3 comprises 14 residues. V gave up 6 bases and J gave up 6 bases, with 17 bases separating them. DNA of the CDR3: TGTGCCAGCAGGCTGACGGGGGGCCCCGATGGCTACACCTTC. Its protein is CASRLTGGPDGYTF.

The V and J genes are TRBV7-9 and TRBJ2-2; no firm D call. This CDR3 is 16 amino acids long. In germline, CDR1 is SEHNR, CDR2 FQNEAQ (reference sequence). Trimming took 5 bases from V and 0 from J, leaving 13 bases between them. Here the CDR3 reads CASSPGGGANTGELFF. The DNA for the CDR3 is TGTGCCAGCAGCCCCGGCGGCGGTGCGAACACCGGGGAGCTGTTTTTT. Combining the CDR3 with reference TRBV7-9 and TRBJ2-2 gives the whole variable domain DTGVSQNPRHKITKRGQNVTFRCDPISEHNRLYWYRQTLGQGPEFLTYFQNEAQLEKSRLLSDRFSAERPKGSFSTLEIQRTEQGDSAMYLCASSPGGGANTGELFFGEGSRLTVL.

This clone was detected only once. This chain uses TRBV4-2 with TRBJ2-2; perhaps D is TRBD1 or TRBD2 (5 bases each). This CDR3 spans 13 amino acids. Germline CDR1 LGHNA, CDR2 YNFKEQ. Trimming removed 5 bases at V and 6 bases at J, with 10 bases between. This CDR3 reads CASSTLGAGELFF. The CDR3, as DNA: TGTGCCAGCAGCACACTAGGGGCCGGGGAGCTGTTTTTT.

The chain recombines TRBV9 with TRBJ2-3, with no clear D. Between the trimmed V and J ends, which lost 0 bases and 0 bases, there was a span of 8 bases. The CDR3 has 15 amino acids. Germline-derived CDR1 and CDR2 are SGDLS and YYNGEE. CDR3 coding DNA: TGTGCCAGCAGCGTAGTCGGCGGTAGCACAGATACGCAGTATTTT. Its translation: CASSVVGGSTDTQYF.